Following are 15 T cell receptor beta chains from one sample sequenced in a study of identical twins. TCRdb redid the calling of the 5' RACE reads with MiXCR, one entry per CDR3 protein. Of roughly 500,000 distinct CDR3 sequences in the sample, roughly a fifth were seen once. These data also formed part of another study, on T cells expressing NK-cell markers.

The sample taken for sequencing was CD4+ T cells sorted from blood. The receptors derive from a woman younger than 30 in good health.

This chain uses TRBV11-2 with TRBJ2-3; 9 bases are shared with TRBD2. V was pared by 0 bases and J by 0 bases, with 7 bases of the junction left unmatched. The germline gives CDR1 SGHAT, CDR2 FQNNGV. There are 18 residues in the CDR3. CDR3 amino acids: CASSLEGAGGTSTDTQYF. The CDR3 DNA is TGTGCCAGCAGCTTAGAAGGAGCGGGAGGTACTAGCACAGATACGCAGTATTTT.

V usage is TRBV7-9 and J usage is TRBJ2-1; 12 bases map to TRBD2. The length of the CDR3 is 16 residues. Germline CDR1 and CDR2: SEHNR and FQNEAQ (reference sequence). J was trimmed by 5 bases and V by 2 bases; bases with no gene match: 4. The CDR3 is CASSLPSGRGHNEQFF. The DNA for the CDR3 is TGTGCCAGCAGCTTACCTAGCGGGAGGGGGCACAATGAGCAGTTCTTC.

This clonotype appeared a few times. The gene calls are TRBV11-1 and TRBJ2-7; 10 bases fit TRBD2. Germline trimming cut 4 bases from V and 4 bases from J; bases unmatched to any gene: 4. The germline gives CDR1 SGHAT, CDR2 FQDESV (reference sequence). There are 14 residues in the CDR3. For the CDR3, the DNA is TGTGCCAGCAGCTGGACTAGCGGTGGTTACGAGCAGTACTTC. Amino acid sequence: CASSWTSGGYEQYF. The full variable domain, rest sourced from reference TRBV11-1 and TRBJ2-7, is EAEVAQSPRYKITEKSQAVAFWCDPISGHATLYWYRQILGQGPELLVQFQDESVVDDSQLPKDRFSAERLKGVDSTLKIQPAELGDSAMYLCASSWTSGGYEQYFGPGTRLTVT.

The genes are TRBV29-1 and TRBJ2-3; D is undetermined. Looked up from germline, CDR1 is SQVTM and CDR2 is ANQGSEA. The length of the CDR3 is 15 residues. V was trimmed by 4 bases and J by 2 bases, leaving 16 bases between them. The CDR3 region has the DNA TGCAGCGTTGGTGGTCGGCGTACTATCACAGATACGCAGTATTTT. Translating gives CSVGGRRTITDTQYF.

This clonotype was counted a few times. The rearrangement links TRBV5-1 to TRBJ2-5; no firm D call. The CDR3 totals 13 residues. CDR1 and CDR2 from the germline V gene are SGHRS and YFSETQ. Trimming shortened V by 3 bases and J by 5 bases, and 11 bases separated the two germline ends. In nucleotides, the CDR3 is TGCGCCAGCAGCTCCACGGTCCGGGAGACCCAGTACTTC. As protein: CASSSTVRETQYF.

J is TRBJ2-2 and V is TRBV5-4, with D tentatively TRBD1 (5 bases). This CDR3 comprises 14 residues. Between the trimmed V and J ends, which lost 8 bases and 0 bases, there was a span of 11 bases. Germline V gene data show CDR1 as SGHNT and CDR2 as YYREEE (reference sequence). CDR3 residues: CASKQESNTGELFF. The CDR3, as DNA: TGTGCCAGTAAACAGGAGTCGAACACCGGGGAGCTGTTTTTT.

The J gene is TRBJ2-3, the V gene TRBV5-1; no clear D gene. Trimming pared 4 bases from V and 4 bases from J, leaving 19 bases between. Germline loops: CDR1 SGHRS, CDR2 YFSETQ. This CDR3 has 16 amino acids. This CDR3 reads CASSPSPNPGADTQYF. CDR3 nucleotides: TGCGCCAGCAGCCCGTCCCCAAACCCTGGTGCAGATACGCAGTATTTT.

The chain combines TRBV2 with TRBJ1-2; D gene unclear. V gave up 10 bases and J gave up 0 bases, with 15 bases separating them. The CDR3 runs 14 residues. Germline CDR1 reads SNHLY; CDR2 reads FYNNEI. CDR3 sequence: CATAVRGANYGYTF. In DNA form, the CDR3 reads TGTGCCACCGCCGTACGGGGAGCTAACTATGGCTACACCTTC.

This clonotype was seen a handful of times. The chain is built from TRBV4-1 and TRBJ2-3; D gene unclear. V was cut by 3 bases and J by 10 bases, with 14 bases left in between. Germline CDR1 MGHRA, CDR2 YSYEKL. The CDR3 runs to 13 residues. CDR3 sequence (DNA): TGCGCCAGCAGCCACCCTGAGTCTAGTGCGCAGTATTTT. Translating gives CASSHPESSAQYF.

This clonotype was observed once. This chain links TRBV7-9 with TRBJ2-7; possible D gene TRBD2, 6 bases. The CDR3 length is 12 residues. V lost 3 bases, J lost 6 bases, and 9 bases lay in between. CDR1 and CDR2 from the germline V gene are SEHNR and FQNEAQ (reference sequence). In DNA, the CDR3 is TGTGCCAGCAGCTTTGTGGAGGGCGAGCAGTACTTC. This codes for CASSFVEGEQYF.

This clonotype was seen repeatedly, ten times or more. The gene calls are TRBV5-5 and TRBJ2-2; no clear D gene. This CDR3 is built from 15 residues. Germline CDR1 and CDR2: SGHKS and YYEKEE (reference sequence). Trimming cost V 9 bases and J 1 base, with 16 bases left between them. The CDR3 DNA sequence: TGTGCCACCCACCTTAGCTGGAAGAACACCGGGGAGCTGTTTTTT. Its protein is CATHLSWKNTGELFF.

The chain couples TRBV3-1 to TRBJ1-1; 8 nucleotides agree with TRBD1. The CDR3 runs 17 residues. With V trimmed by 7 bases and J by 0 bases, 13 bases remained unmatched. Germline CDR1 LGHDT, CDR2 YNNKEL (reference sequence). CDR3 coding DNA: TGTGCCAGCACCGAAGGAGGGACAGGAGGTATGAACACTGAAGCTTTCTTT. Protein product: CASTEGGTGGMNTEAFF.

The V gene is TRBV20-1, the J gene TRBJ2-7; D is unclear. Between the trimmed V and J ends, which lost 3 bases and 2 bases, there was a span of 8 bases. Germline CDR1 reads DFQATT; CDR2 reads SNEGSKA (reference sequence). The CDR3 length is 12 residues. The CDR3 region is CSARGRTYEQYF. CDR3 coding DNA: TGCAGTGCTAGGGGCAGAACCTACGAGCAGTACTTC.

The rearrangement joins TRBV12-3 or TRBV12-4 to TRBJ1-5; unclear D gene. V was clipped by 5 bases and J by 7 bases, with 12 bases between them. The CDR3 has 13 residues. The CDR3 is CASSLYVDQPQHF. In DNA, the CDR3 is TGTGCCAGCAGTCTCTACGTCGACCAGCCCCAGCATTTT.

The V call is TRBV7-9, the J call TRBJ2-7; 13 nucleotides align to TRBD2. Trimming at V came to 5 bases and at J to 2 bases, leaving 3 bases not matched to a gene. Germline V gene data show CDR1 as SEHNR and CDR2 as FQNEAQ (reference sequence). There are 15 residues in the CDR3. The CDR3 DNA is TGTGCCAGCAGCCCCGGGACTAGCGGGGCCTACGAGCAGTACTTC. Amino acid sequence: CASSPGTSGAYEQYF.